The 7 T cell receptor beta chains below all came from one sample that was sequenced in a study of CD8+CD57+ T cells in acquired aplastic anemia. The TCR beta profiling, which covered VDJ combination and CDR3 sequence, was carried out using genomic DNA as the template. Each CDR3 protein gets one entry after TCRdb re-called the reads with MiXCR. Here the sample spans roughly 200,000 distinct CDR3 sequences, approximately 60% being singletons. Patients chosen for sequencing had CD8+CD57+ cells that had expanded, as shown by flow cytometry. The material sequenced was sorted CD4+, CD8+, or CD8+CD57+ T cells (not recorded which) from PBMCs. These receptors came from a human donor with aplastic anemia.

Concerning this clonotype: The conserved phenylalanine or tryptophan is not found at the CDR3 terminus, so this likely reflects a read error. The V call is TRBV5-1, the J call TRBJ2-1; TRBD1 is a possible D gene (6 bases). Trimming cost V 0 bases and J 4 bases, with 11 bases left between them. This CDR3 is built from 15 residues. Germline CDR1 SGHRS, CDR2 YFSETQ. The CDR3 bases are TGCGCCAGCAGCTTGGCGGGGACACCGTACAATGAGCAGTTCCTC. Encoded protein: CASSLAGTPYNEQFL.

J is TRBJ1-1 and V is TRBV24-1; D gene ambiguous. Trimming stripped 4 bases from V and 5 bases from J, with 16 bases between. Germline CDR1 is KGHDR and CDR2 is SFDVKD. The CDR3 is 15 residues long. The CDR3 sequence: CATSDPRSGDTEAFF. The CDR3 coding sequence is TGTGCCACCAGTGACCCCCGGAGCGGAGATACTGAAGCTTTCTTT.

The CDR3 is CSTTQWDRTYEQYF. The DNA for the CDR3 is TGCAGTACTACCCAATGGGACAGAACCTACGAGCAGTACTTC. The chain uses TRBV20-1 and TRBJ2-7, with 7 bases that match TRBD1. This CDR3 region has 14 residues. Germline V gives CDR1 DFQATT, CDR2 SNEGSKA (reference sequence). V lost 8 bases, J lost 2 bases, and 12 bases stayed unmatched.

The J gene is TRBJ2-3, the V gene TRBV7-2, with D unresolved. V was shortened by 2 bases and J by 2 bases, with 8 bases between the two germline ends. The CDR3 runs to 14 residues. CDR1 is SGHTA, CDR2 FQGNSA, per germline. The CDR3 protein is CASSLWQDTDTQYF. The CDR3 region has the DNA TGTGCCAGCAGCTTATGGCAGGACACAGATACGCAGTATTTT.

V usage is TRBV5-1 and J usage is TRBJ2-7; 7 positions match TRBD1. The CDR3 is 14 residues long. The trim removed 2 bases at V and 5 bases at J, leaving 7 bases unmatched. Germline V CDR1 and CDR2: SGHRS, YFSETQ. The CDR3 nucleotides are TGCGCCAGCAGCTTACCGACAGGGAGAAACGAGCAGTACTTC. It encodes CASSLPTGRNEQYF.

A remark on this clonotype: Without the conserved terminal phenylalanine or tryptophan, this CDR3 likely stems from a read error. V gene TRBV24-1 combines with J gene TRBJ2-3; 7 bases match TRBD1. V shed 10 bases, J shed 7 bases, and the junction held 4 bases outside the gene matches. This CDR3 has 11 residues. Germline loops: CDR1 KGHDR, CDR2 SFDVKD. Written as DNA, the CDR3 is TGTGCCACGGCGGACAGGAATACGCAGTATTCT. Translation gives CATADRNTQYS.

V and J are TRBV7-9 and TRBJ2-5; 8 bases line up with TRBD2. Germline V gives CDR1 SEHNR, CDR2 FQNEAQ (reference sequence). The ends lost 3 bases at V and 1 base at J; junction bases unmatched: 4. The CDR3 contains 15 residues. CDR3 in DNA: TGTGCCAGCAGCTTGGGGGCGGGGGGCCAAGAGACCCAGTACTTC. Translated, it gives CASSLGAGGQETQYF.